These T cell receptor beta chains were read from a single sample in a study of T cells after yellow fever vaccination. MiXCR, applied by TCRdb to the 5' RACE reads, yields one record per CDR3 protein. The sample has 200,000 to 300,000 distinct CDR3 sequences; under 15% are singletons. The starting material was CD4+ T cells sorted from PBMCs, obtained 45 days after the yellow fever booster vaccination. The source is a man aged 30 to 45 who received the YFV17D yellow fever vaccine. Both conserved end residues are part of each CDR3. A D gene is named only where the DNA matches it firmly. The size field is filled for only some rows; it gives once, few, many or a size class.

J gene	V gene	clone size	D gene	CDR3 DNA	CDR3 protein
TRBJ2-3	TRBV5-1	NA	TRBD2	TGCGCCAGCAGCTGGACTAGCGGGAGTGGTACAGATACGCAGTATTTT	CASSWTSGSGTDTQYF
TRBJ2-2	TRBV3-1	few	NA	TGTGCCAGCAGCCAAGCTCGGGAAAGGAACACCGGGGAGCTGTTTTTT	CASSQARERNTGELFF
TRBJ2-2	TRBV5-1	NA	TRBD1	TGCGCCAGCAGCTTGGCCGGACAGGGATCGGGAAACACCGGGGAGCTGTTTTTT	CASSLAGQGSGNTGELFF
TRBJ2-7	TRBV5-4	NA	NA	TGTGCCAGCAGCCCACCAGGGAGGAGCTCCTACGAGCAGTACTTC	CASSPPGRSSYEQYF
TRBJ2-7	TRBV6-6	few	NA	TGTGCCAGCAGTTCCAAAAACGAGCAGTACTTC	CASSSKNEQYF
TRBJ2-2	TRBV19	many	NA	TGTGCCAGTAATTCGGGAAAGAACACCGGGGAGCTGTTTTTT	CASNSGKNTGELFF
TRBJ2-4	TRBV7-2	NA	NA	TGTGCCAGCAGCTCGGACTACAAAAACATTCAGTACTTC	CASSSDYKNIQYF
TRBJ2-1	TRBV20-1	few	TRBD2	TGCAGTGCTAGAGATCCGGGACTAGCGGGAGTGTACTCCTACAATGAGCAGTTCTTC	CSARDPGLAGVYSYNEQFF
TRBJ1-1	TRBV29-1	few	NA	TGCAGCGTTGTCTCGGGGACTGAAGCTTTCTTT	CSVVSGTEAFF
TRBJ2-1	TRBV7-2	many	NA	TGTGCCAGCAGCCCAGTATCCAACAATGAGCAGTTCTTC	CASSPVSNNEQFF
TRBJ2-2	TRBV7-2	few	TRBD2	TGTGCCAGCAGCTTAGGACTAGCCAACACCGGGGAGCTGTTTTTT	CASSLGLANTGELFF
TRBJ1-6	TRBV18	few	NA	TGTGCCAGCTCACCCGGACAATCTTCACCCCTCCACTTT	CASSPGQSSPLHF
TRBJ1-2	TRBV9	many	NA	TGTGCCAGCAGCCCCGCGGGGCAGAGCTATGGCTACACCTTC	CASSPAGQSYGYTF
TRBJ2-2	TRBV4-2	NA	TRBD2	TGTGCCAGCAGCTTCAGCGGGAGGGCTGGCACCGGGGAGCTGTTTTTT	CASSFSGRAGTGELFF
TRBJ2-7	TRBV11-1	NA	NA	TGTGCCAGCAGCTTAGGAGCGGGCCCAGCTTACGGGCAGTACTTC	CASSLGAGPAYGQYF
TRBJ2-5	TRBV6-5	few	NA	TGTGCCAGCAGTTACTACGACCGCTTTCAAGAGACCCAGTACTTC	CASSYYDRFQETQYF
TRBJ2-3	TRBV4-3	NA	NA	TGCGCCAGCAGCCTTGGGGACCAAGATACGCAGTATTTT	CASSLGDQDTQYF
TRBJ2-7	TRBV11-2	few	TRBD2	TGTGCCAGCAGCTTAAGGACAGAGACTAGCGGGAGAGGCTACGAGCAGTACTTC	CASSLRTETSGRGYEQYF
TRBJ2-3	TRBV6-5	few	NA	TGTGCCAGCAGTTATACCAACACAGATACGCAGTATTTT	CASSYTNTDTQYF
TRBJ2-1	TRBV18	NA	NA	TGTGCCAGCTCCCCCATGGGGATTCCCAATGAGCAGTTCTTC	CASSPMGIPNEQFF
TRBJ1-5	TRBV20-1	few	NA	TGCAGTGCTAGACGTCATACTGGTAGCAATCAGCCCCAGCATTTT	CSARRHTGSNQPQHF
TRBJ2-3	TRBV3-1	few	NA	TGTGCCAGCAGCTGGACTGGGACAGATACGCAGTATTTT	CASSWTGTDTQYF
TRBJ2-2	TRBV7-9	NA	TRBD1	TGTGCCAGCACCCGCATAGGGACAGGGGTTACCGGGGAGCTGTTTTTT	CASTRIGTGVTGELFF
TRBJ2-7	TRBV7-2	NA	TRBD2	TGTGCCAGCCGAACCACTAGCGGGGGAGGCTCCTACGAGCAGTACTTC	CASRTTSGGGSYEQYF
TRBJ1-2	TRBV6-1	NA	NA	TGTGCCAGCAGTGAAGTGGAAGGGAGAAACTATGGCTACACCTTC	CASSEVEGRNYGYTF
TRBJ2-2	TRBV5-1	NA	TRBD2	TGCGCCAGCAGCTTGCGGACTAGCGGGAGATCGAACACCGGGGAGCTGTTTTTT	CASSLRTSGRSNTGELFF
TRBJ2-1	TRBV19	NA	TRBD1	TGTGCCAGTAGCCCCGGGACAGGGTTCGATGAGCAGTTCTTC	CASSPGTGFDEQFF
TRBJ2-3	TRBV20-1	few	TRBD2	TGCAGTGCTTCCCACTCGACTAGCGGCGCAGATACGCAGTATTTT	CSASHSTSGADTQYF
TRBJ2-1	TRBV6-5	few	TRBD2	TGTGCCAGCAGTTACTCAGCGGGACTAGCCCATGAGCAGTTCTTC	CASSYSAGLAHEQFF
TRBJ2-1	TRBV5-1	NA	NA	TGCGCCAGCACCCAAGTTGGAGGGTTTAATGAGCAGTTCTTC	CASTQVGGFNEQFF
TRBJ1-4	TRBV6-1	NA	NA	TGTGCCAGCAGCCCGGACGGATTCGTGATGAAACTGTTTTTT	CASSPDGFVMKLFF
TRBJ2-7	TRBV3-1	few	TRBD1	TGTGCCAGCAGCCAAGAGATTATCGGGACAGCTCCCTACGAGCAGTACTTC	CASSQEIIGTAPYEQYF
TRBJ2-2	TRBV20-1	few	NA	TGCAGTGCTAGTAGTCCCGTTAGCACCGGGGAGCTGTTTTTT	CSASSPVSTGELFF
TRBJ2-1	TRBV5-6	NA	NA	TGTGCCAGCAGCTTTTTTGGCGAAGGCTCAATGAAGGGGCAGTTCTTC	CASSFFGEGSMKGQFF
TRBJ1-2	TRBV20-1	few	NA	TGCAGTGCTAGAGACCTACTGGGTTATGGCTACACCTTC	CSARDLLGYGYTF
TRBJ1-1	TRBV20-1	few	NA	TGCAGTGCTAGATACGGGAACACTGAAGCTTTCTTT	CSARYGNTEAFF
TRBJ2-7	TRBV20-1	NA	NA	TGCAGTGCCGGGGTGTTGAGACAGGTGAGGGCCGGGAACGAGCAGTACTTC	CSAGVLRQVRAGNEQYF
TRBJ1-5	TRBV20-1	NA	NA	TGCAGTGCTAGAGATCGACAGTTCAATCAGCCCCAGCATTTT	CSARDRQFNQPQHF
TRBJ1-4	TRBV28	NA	TRBD1	TGTGCCAGCAGTTTAGACAGGGCGGTCGATGAAAAACTGTTTTTT	CASSLDRAVDEKLFF
TRBJ1-2	TRBV20-1	few	NA	TGCAGTGCTAGAGATCGGGCAGGGATGAGCTATGGCTACACCTTC	CSARDRAGMSYGYTF
TRBJ2-2	TRBV11-2	few	NA	TGTGCCAGCAGCTTGATAGGCGACCCCGGGGAGCTGTTTTTT	CASSLIGDPGELFF
TRBJ2-7	TRBV7-8	few	NA	TGTGCCAGCAGCTTTTCAGAAAGCTACGAGCAGTACTTC	CASSFSESYEQYF
TRBJ2-7	TRBV12-3/TRBV12-4	few	NA	TGTGCCAGCGGGACTTTCTACGAGCAGTACTTC	CASGTFYEQYF
TRBJ1-2	TRBV29-1	few	NA	TGCAGCGTTTTCTACCCGGGATCAGAGGGATATGGCTACACCTTC	CSVFYPGSEGYGYTF
TRBJ2-1	TRBV4-3	NA	TRBD2	TGCGCCAGCAGCCAAGAGACCCTGCTAGCGGGAGTAAGCAATGAGCAGTTCTTC	CASSQETLLAGVSNEQFF
TRBJ2-1	TRBV20-1	NA	NA	TGCAGTGTCCTCCGCCCGGGACTCCTATACAATGAGCAGTTCTTC	CSVLRPGLLYNEQFF
TRBJ2-2	TRBV5-1	few	NA	TGCGCCAGCAGCTTGGTGGGGGGCGTCGAGAGGGACACCGGGGAGCTGTTTTTT	CASSLVGGVERDTGELFF
TRBJ2-1	TRBV24-1	few	TRBD2	TGTGCCACCAGTGGCGGGGGGCGATCCCGCTCCTACAATGAGCAGTTCTTC	CATSGGGRSRSYNEQFF
TRBJ1-5	TRBV27	few	NA	TGTGCCAGCAGTCTTATAATCAATCAGCCCCAGCATTTT	CASSLIINQPQHF
TRBJ2-2	TRBV2	few	TRBD2	TGTGCCAGCGGCGGACTAGCGGGAAACACCGGGGAGCTGTTTTTT	CASGGLAGNTGELFF
TRBJ2-1	TRBV18	NA	NA	TGTGCCAGCTCAGACAACCTAGGGGATGAGCAGTTCTTC	CASSDNLGDEQFF